The rows below give T cell receptor beta chains drawn from one sample of a study of T cell changes during pregnancy in multiple sclerosis. The data were produced by immunoSEQ multiplex PCR, yet TCRdb's version contains in-frame clones alone and is incomplete. The sample holds over 100,000 clones, about 90% seen once. The input for sequencing was peripheral blood, taken in the third trimester of pregnancy. The source is a female donor with multiple sclerosis, enrolled in a pregnancy study. Each CDR3 is given with its conserved first and last residue. The D gene is left open where the match is weak.

v_call: TRBV4-2
j_call: TRBJ2-5
d_call: -
cdr3_aa: CASSQARASEETQYF

v_call: TRBV27
j_call: TRBJ1-5
d_call: -
cdr3_aa: CASGDYSNQPQHF

v_call: TRBV27
j_call: TRBJ2-3
d_call: -
cdr3_aa: CASSIGLSTDTQYF

v_call: TRBV9
j_call: TRBJ2-7
d_call: TRBD2
cdr3_aa: CASSASSGSFYEQYF

v_call: TRBV11-2
j_call: TRBJ1-6
d_call: -
cdr3_aa: CASSLGSSYNSPLHF

v_call: TRBV19
j_call: TRBJ1-5
d_call: -
cdr3_aa: CASTSTGGDGNQPQHF

v_call: TRBV13
j_call: TRBJ2-1
d_call: TRBD2
cdr3_aa: CASSQMERTSGRTYNEQFF

v_call: TRBV5-3
j_call: TRBJ2-3
d_call: -
cdr3_aa: CARSPRPGPSADTQYF

v_call: TRBV5-1
j_call: TRBJ2-3
d_call: -
cdr3_aa: CASSFGGNTDTQYF

v_call: TRBV19
j_call: TRBJ1-3
d_call: -
cdr3_aa: CASSTTRVNSGNTIYF

v_call: TRBV6-1
j_call: TRBJ2-7
d_call: TRBD1
cdr3_aa: CASSVGTGGSGEQYF

v_call: TRBV5-1
j_call: TRBJ2-5
d_call: -
cdr3_aa: CASSLTGELETQYF

v_call: TRBV5-1
j_call: TRBJ2-5
d_call: TRBD2
cdr3_aa: CASSLASGLQETQYF

v_call: TRBV6-1
j_call: TRBJ2-5
d_call: TRBD2
cdr3_aa: CASSVAGGVGETQYF

v_call: TRBV6-6
j_call: TRBJ1-1
d_call: -
cdr3_aa: CASSSGNTEAFF

v_call: TRBV29-1
j_call: TRBJ2-7
d_call: TRBD2
cdr3_aa: CSVSRVRGTSGLRGYEQYF

v_call: TRBV10-2
j_call: TRBJ2-7
d_call: TRBD2
cdr3_aa: CASSGASGSYEQYF

v_call: TRBV2
j_call: TRBJ2-1
d_call: TRBD2
cdr3_aa: CASSIRTSGGSEQFF

v_call: TRBV10-3
j_call: TRBJ1-5
d_call: -
cdr3_aa: CAISNSPNQPQHF

v_call: TRBV5-1
j_call: TRBJ2-3
d_call: -
cdr3_aa: CASSLVLGRASTDTQYF

v_call: TRBV7-3
j_call: TRBJ2-3
d_call: TRBD2
cdr3_aa: CASSPRTSGVYADTQYF

v_call: TRBV7-2
j_call: TRBJ2-7
d_call: TRBD2
cdr3_aa: CASSLSRGGFSYEQYF

v_call: TRBV6-5
j_call: TRBJ2-1
d_call: TRBD2
cdr3_aa: CASSSIAGLGNEQFF

v_call: TRBV5-4
j_call: TRBJ2-1
d_call: TRBD1
cdr3_aa: CASSLGQGASYNEQFF

v_call: TRBV10-3
j_call: TRBJ1-2
d_call: -
cdr3_aa: CAMGRRDGYTF

v_call: TRBV27
j_call: TRBJ2-3
d_call: -
cdr3_aa: CASSFLTGDTQYF

v_call: TRBV18
j_call: TRBJ1-5
d_call: TRBD1
cdr3_aa: CASSPRVGGQGNSNQPQHF

v_call: TRBV19
j_call: TRBJ2-1
d_call: TRBD2
cdr3_aa: CASSIRHSGRALNEQFF

v_call: TRBV6-6
j_call: TRBJ1-4
d_call: -
cdr3_aa: CASSYAGNEKLFF

v_call: TRBV10-1
j_call: TRBJ2-7
d_call: TRBD1
cdr3_aa: CASGQDRGHYEQYF

v_call: TRBV6-1
j_call: TRBJ1-5
d_call: -
cdr3_aa: CASSEAPGPQHF

v_call: TRBV19
j_call: TRBJ1-2
d_call: -
cdr3_aa: CASSLTGNYGYTF

v_call: TRBV9
j_call: TRBJ2-1
d_call: TRBD2
cdr3_aa: CASSGPRDYNYNEQFF

v_call: TRBV5-1
j_call: TRBJ2-5
d_call: -
cdr3_aa: CASSLGSYRETQYF

v_call: TRBV7-9
j_call: TRBJ2-5
d_call: -
cdr3_aa: CASSFTQTQYF

v_call: TRBV30
j_call: TRBJ1-4
d_call: -
cdr3_aa: CAGQLLPNEKLFF

v_call: TRBV6-1
j_call: TRBJ1-5
d_call: -
cdr3_aa: CASSAEHLNQPQHF

v_call: TRBV27
j_call: TRBJ2-1
d_call: TRBD2
cdr3_aa: CASSLIAGGPPNEQFF

v_call: TRBV30
j_call: TRBJ1-1
d_call: -
cdr3_aa: CAWSRQSNTEAFF

v_call: TRBV13
j_call: TRBJ1-1
d_call: -
cdr3_aa: CASSLKHVNTEAFF

v_call: TRBV6-5
j_call: TRBJ2-7
d_call: -
cdr3_aa: CASRDSGYEQYF

v_call: TRBV28
j_call: TRBJ2-2
d_call: TRBD2
cdr3_aa: CASSIAGPGTGELFF

v_call: TRBV13
j_call: TRBJ1-5
d_call: -
cdr3_aa: CASSLSNKSNQPQHF

v_call: TRBV6-5
j_call: TRBJ2-1
d_call: -
cdr3_aa: CASSYSAAGNEQFF

v_call: TRBV10-3
j_call: TRBJ2-2
d_call: TRBD2
cdr3_aa: CAISERSSGVNTGELFF

v_call: TRBV7-8
j_call: TRBJ2-3
d_call: TRBD2
cdr3_aa: CASSLAGGLGTDTQYF

v_call: TRBV19
j_call: TRBJ1-5
d_call: TRBD1
cdr3_aa: CASRGQGSGQWQPQHF

v_call: TRBV6-1
j_call: TRBJ1-2
d_call: -
cdr3_aa: CASTPGGPQDYGYTF